The clone carrying this TCR beta chain has ten or more counts. Its antigen is undetermined. The diagnoses drew upon clinical symptoms, serum thyroxine and TRAb, thyroid ultrasound and orbital computed tomography. The CDR3 loop spans 16 amino acids. Germline CDR1 reads KGHSH; CDR2 reads LQKENI. The trim removed 3 bases at V and 2 bases at J, leaving 7 bases unmatched. The data were taken from a study of T cells in Graves' hyperthyroidism and ophthalmopathy. General study results and limits: A 13 V-J signature model discriminated ophthalmopathy versus stable hyperthyroidism.

Template material for amplifying TCR beta CDR3 regions consisted of RNA transcripts. The TCR CDR3 first-round RT-PCR relied on the HTBI primer set. TCRdb itself ran the multiplex PCR reads through MiXCR, one entry per CDR3 protein. In the table there are approximately 590,000 distinct CDR3 sequences, 15% to 17% of which are singletons. This rearrangement joins TRBV18 to TRBJ1-5, with TRBD1 identical over 7 bases. The sequence came from a woman aged 25 to 39 with Graves' hyperthyroidism. The sequenced sample consisted of blood. CDR3 sequence reads: CASSPVAGTGNQPQHF. The CDR3 DNA is TGTGCCAGCTCACCGGTGGCCGGGACAGGCAATCAGCCCCAGCATTTT. Based on the CDR3 plus reference TRBV18 and TRBJ1-5, the full variable domain is NAGVMQNPRHLVRRRGQEARLRCSPMKGHSHVYWYRQLPEEGLKFMVYLQKENIIDESGMPKERFSAEFPKEGPSILRIQQVVRGDSAAYFCASSPVAGTGNQPQHFGDGTRLSIL.